This T cell receptor (beta chain) was identified in a study of T-cell reconstitution after alpha-beta-depleted transplantation in children. Unique molecular identifiers tagged the TCRbeta library. TCRdb independently ran MiXCR on the PCR reads; one entry per CDR3 protein. The data contain around 600,000 distinct CDR3 sequences, about 15% of them singletons. Trimming stripped 10 bases from V and 0 bases from J, with 10 bases between. The CDR3 runs to 14 residues. Looked up from germline, CDR1 is ENHRY and CDR2 is SYGVKD. This specimen was PBMCs from the stem cell graft donor, taken from the stem cell graft. This TCR was recovered from a human donor who donated a stem cell graft to a child with acute myeloid leukemia. The chain links TRBV10-3 to TRBJ1-6; TRBD1 is a possible D gene (6 bases). CDR3 sequence reads: CATRQDSYNSPLHF. Here the CDR3 DNA reads TGTGCCACCAGACAGGACTCCTATAATTCACCCCTCCACTTT.